Listed below are T cell receptor beta chains from one sample, sequenced in a study of metastatic and nonmetastatic thyroid tumors. With MiXCR, TCRdb called clones anew from the PCR reads. The top ten hold around 7% of the sample, which has about 69,000 clones, 13% to 15% seen once. Sequenced sample: blood. These receptors all come from a male donor with papillary thyroid cancer or a benign thyroid nodule (not recorded which). Some clones in this sample may be carry-over from other donors' samples. Both conserved end residues are trimmed from each CDR3. D genes are given only for firm matches.

v_call,j_call,d_call,cdr3_aa
TRBV6-7,TRBJ2-1,.,ASRKGKD
TRBV7-2,TRBJ2-7,TRBD1,ASSHEQGPYEQY
TRBV5-1,TRBJ1-1,.,ASSDPSSSGGASEAF
TRBV7-3,TRBJ2-1,TRBD2,ASSLRREGYNEQF
TRBV5-1,TRBJ1-5,.,ASSPIGASGQPQH
TRBV19,TRBJ2-6,.,ASSIAGEVAGANVLT
TRBV2,TRBJ1-1,TRBD1,ASQGGTEAF
TRBV11-2,TRBJ1-5,.,ASSLGRGRSNQPQH
TRBV12-3/TRBV12-4,TRBJ2-3,.,ASSPPYRLSDTQY
TRBV30,TRBJ2-7,.,AWSALGYEQY
TRBV29-1,TRBJ2-7,TRBD1,SAQGQGAYEQY
TRBV5-1,TRBJ2-1,TRBD2,ASSSPGGGPSYNEQF
TRBV2,TRBJ1-5,.,ASSELQGQPQH
TRBV5-5,TRBJ1-1,TRBD1,ASSSYNTGGTEAF
TRBV19,TRBJ2-1,.,ATSIEVSSEIGYEQF
TRBV9,TRBJ2-1,TRBD2,ASSTRTSAIYNEQF
TRBV12-3/TRBV12-4,TRBJ2-1,.,ASTRTEKNNEQF
TRBV28,TRBJ2-3,TRBD2,ASSLLGLTSGVDTQY
TRBV9,TRBJ1-6,.,ASSLTADPYNSPLH
TRBV24-1,TRBJ1-3,.,ATSDRLGNTIY
TRBV4-1,TRBJ1-4,.,ASSLRGGRIIHEKLF
TRBV9,TRBJ2-2,.,ASSVVGGTTGELF
TRBV20-1,TRBJ1-6,.,SARDQVIDNSPLH
TRBV13,TRBJ2-1,TRBD1,ASSSFGTAHNEQF
TRBV10-3,TRBJ1-1,.,AISWERGNSLINTEAF
TRBV7-2,TRBJ1-2,.,ASSFERIYGYT
TRBV28,TRBJ2-2,TRBD2,ASSQTSARGELF
TRBV12-3/TRBV12-4,TRBJ1-1,TRBD1,ASSLVGTETEAF
TRBV4-1,TRBJ2-1,TRBD2,ASSQDVGTSGRGEQF
TRBV27,TRBJ1-1,.,AAGRTEAF
TRBV27,TRBJ2-7,.,ASVVFGTSIEQY
TRBV4-3,TRBJ2-7,.,ASSQGTEPYEQY
TRBV30,TRBJ2-5,.,AWSLSETQY
TRBV6-1,TRBJ2-1,.,ASAGTSRSYNEQF
TRBV5-1,TRBJ2-1,TRBD2,ASSLVAGGHNEQF
TRBV28,TRBJ1-2,.,ASNYDKIYGYT
TRBV3-1,TRBJ1-3,TRBD1,ASSPRQGFLSGNTIY
TRBV20-1,TRBJ2-2,TRBD2,SARDGSGKSTGELF
TRBV20-1,TRBJ1-1,.,SASSGMNTEAF
TRBV6-1,TRBJ2-3,TRBD1,ASSVKTGQFSTDTQY
TRBV6-1,TRBJ1-1,.,ASTPWEDTRLDSEAF
TRBV28,TRBJ2-5,.,ASSLLWPSQETQK
TRBV5-1,TRBJ2-7,.,ASSTGDLSSYEQY
TRBV7-3,TRBJ2-3,.,ASSQLASLTDTQY
TRBV5-1,TRBJ2-4,.,ASSLDSYKNIQY
TRBV2,TRBJ1-6,.,ASGHGWINSPLH
TRBV12-3/TRBV12-4,TRBJ2-7,.,ASSRLGQRSYEQY
TRBV28,TRBJ2-7,.,ASSFGGSYEQY
TRBV20-1,TRBJ2-5,TRBD2,SASKGWGGPQETQY